Listed below are T cell receptor beta chains from one sample, sequenced in a study of naive and memory T cell subsets. TCRdb re-derived calls from the UMI-ligation and nested PCR reads in MiXCR, one entry per CDR3 protein. In the table there are tens of thousands of distinct CDR3 sequences, 9% of which are singletons. The sample comprised naive CD8+ T cells from blood. The source of these receptors is a human donor in good health. Each CDR3 is given with its conserved first and last residue. Fields, in order: clone size, V gene, D gene, J gene, CDR3 protein, CDR3 DNA. The D gene is left open where the match is weak. Rows give clone size only sometimes, using once, few, many, or a class for an expanded clone.

>-|TRBV2|-|TRBJ1-5
CASTGGRGIYQPQHF
TGTGCCAGCACCGGAGGCAGGGGCATCTATCAGCCCCAGCATTTT
>-|TRBV4-3|TRBD1|TRBJ2-1
CASSQRYGQGANEQFF
TGCGCCAGCAGCCAGAGGTATGGACAGGGAGCCAATGAGCAGTTCTTC
>few|TRBV2|TRBD2|TRBJ2-1
CASSGGRAVDEQFF
TGTGCCAGCAGTGGAGGGAGGGCCGTCGATGAGCAGTTCTTC
>few|TRBV29-1|-|TRBJ1-1
CSVDTRVNTEAFF
TGCAGCGTTGACACCAGGGTGAACACTGAAGCTTTCTTT
>many|TRBV3-1|-|TRBJ1-1
CASSPYPWGGAAGTEAFF
TGTGCCAGCAGCCCATACCCTTGGGGGGGGGCGGCCGGCACTGAAGCTTTCTTT
>-|TRBV7-9|TRBD1|TRBJ2-6
CASSPEGGAGANVLTF
TGTGCCAGCAGCCCTGAAGGGGGCGCTGGGGCCAACGTCCTGACTTTC
>few|TRBV20-1|-|TRBJ2-3
CSARPGEYIFTDTQYF
TGCAGTGCCCGGCCGGGAGAATATATTTTCACAGATACGCAGTATTTT
>many|TRBV12-3/TRBV12-4|-|TRBJ2-5
CASSLGTDLQETQYF
TGTGCCAGCAGTTTAGGGACAGATCTCCAAGAGACCCAGTACTTC
>few|TRBV27|TRBD1|TRBJ2-5
CASSSLRTGQGSGTQYF
TGTGCCAGCAGTTCCCTCCGGACGGGACAGGGGAGCGGGACCCAGTACTTC
>-|TRBV6-5|TRBD2|TRBJ2-3
CASVDGAGEATDTQYF
TGTGCCAGCGTTGATGGAGCGGGAGAAGCCACAGATACGCAGTATTTT
>-|TRBV29-1|TRBD1|TRBJ2-5
CSVETDRGLVGTQYF
TGCAGCGTTGAAACGGACAGGGGCCTAGTCGGGACCCAGTACTTC
>few|TRBV19|-|TRBJ2-7
CASSIKLAYEQYF
TGTGCCAGTAGTATTAAGTTAGCCTACGAGCAGTACTTC
>-|TRBV5-4|-|TRBJ2-2
CASSSSGTSAPGELFF
TGTGCCAGCAGCTCTTCCGGGACTTCCGCCCCCGGGGAGCTGTTTTTT
>-|TRBV4-3|-|TRBJ2-7
CASSQDTPGNEQYF
TGCGCCAGCAGCCAAGACACCCCGGGCAACGAGCAGTACTTC
>-|TRBV2|TRBD2|TRBJ2-7
CASPPDIAGGPDEQYF
TGTGCCAGCCCCCCGGACATAGCGGGAGGGCCGGATGAGCAGTACTTC
>-|TRBV20-1|TRBD1|TRBJ2-7
CSARDWDRSYEQYF
TGCAGTGCTAGAGATTGGGACAGGTCCTACGAGCAGTACTTC
>few|TRBV20-1|-|TRBJ2-7
CSARDRRSSYEQYF
TGCAGTGCTAGAGACCGACGGAGCTCCTACGAGCAGTACTTC
>-|TRBV12-3/TRBV12-4|TRBD2|TRBJ2-1
CASSLPGLAGYNEQFF
TGTGCCAGCAGTCTACCTGGACTAGCGGGATACAATGAGCAGTTCTTC
>few|TRBV7-9|-|TRBJ1-5
CASSLDSSNQPQHF
TGTGCCAGCAGCTTAGATTCTAGCAATCAGCCCCAGCATTTT
>many|TRBV21-1|-|TRBJ2-7
CASSTIRAVSYEQYF
TGTGCCAGCAGCACAATCAGGGCGGTCAGCTACGAGCAGTACTTC
>-|TRBV14|TRBD2|TRBJ2-1
CASRDKEEGGPDTEQFF
TGTGCCAGCAGGGATAAGGAGGAGGGAGGGCCTGATACTGAGCAGTTCTTC
>few|TRBV14|TRBD2|TRBJ2-1
CASSQGLAGGPSRREQFF
TGTGCCAGCAGCCAAGGACTAGCGGGAGGCCCAAGTAGGAGGGAGCAGTTCTTC
>few|TRBV10-3|TRBD1|TRBJ2-7
CAITTGSYEQYF
TGTGCCATCACGACAGGGTCCTACGAGCAGTACTTC
>-|TRBV20-1|-|TRBJ2-5
CSAREELARETQYF
TGCAGTGCTAGAGAGGAGCTAGCCCGGGAGACCCAGTACTTC
>-|TRBV2|-|TRBJ2-3
CARGPDTDTQYF
TGTGCCAGAGGACCCGACACAGATACGCAGTATTTT
>few|TRBV10-3|TRBD2|TRBJ2-3
CAISESLAGLTDTQYF
TGTGCCATCAGTGAGTCCCTAGCGGGATTGACAGATACGCAGTATTTT
>-|TRBV5-1|-|TRBJ1-1
CASSRGDVEAFF
TGCGCCAGCAGTAGAGGGGACGTTGAAGCTTTCTTT
>many|TRBV6-2/TRBV6-3|TRBD1|TRBJ2-7
CASLSRDRPYEQYF
TGTGCCAGCCTAAGCCGGGACAGGCCCTACGAGCAGTACTTC
>-|TRBV2|TRBD2|TRBJ2-1
CASKGTSGGDPPYNEQFF
TGTGCCAGCAAAGGGACTAGCGGGGGGGATCCCCCCTACAATGAGCAGTTCTTC
>many|TRBV4-1|TRBD2|TRBJ2-3
CASSQIGLAGGDTQYF
TGCGCCAGCAGCCAAATAGGACTAGCGGGAGGAGATACGCAGTATTTT
>-|TRBV7-9|-|TRBJ1-4
CASSPYGVGFNEKLFF
TGTGCCAGCAGCCCTTACGGGGTTGGCTTTAATGAAAAACTGTTTTTT
>few|TRBV10-3|-|TRBJ2-3
CAIKRGSAGTDTQYF
TGTGCCATCAAAAGGGGGTCCGCTGGCACAGATACGCAGTATTTT
>-|TRBV6-6|TRBD1|TRBJ2-7
CASSYLRDRGLNEQYF
TGTGCCAGCAGTTACCTACGGGACAGGGGGCTGAACGAGCAGTACTTC
>few|TRBV10-3|-|TRBJ2-1
CAISEWSPQTKYNEQFF
TGTGCCATCAGTGAGTGGTCCCCACAGACGAAATACAATGAGCAGTTCTTC
>many|TRBV2|TRBD1|TRBJ2-7
CASSVWTGNTYEQYF
TGTGCCAGCAGTGTCTGGACAGGGAATACCTACGAGCAGTACTTC
>-|TRBV7-9|-|TRBJ2-1
CASSLKVENEQFF
TGTGCCAGCAGTTTAAAAGTGGAGAATGAGCAGTTCTTC
>-|TRBV28|-|TRBJ2-3
CASSLTGWNTQYF
TGTGCCAGCAGTTTAACCGGCTGGAATACGCAGTATTTT
>-|TRBV11-3|-|TRBJ2-2
CASSPAKLGTGELFF
TGTGCCAGCAGCCCGGCGAAATTAGGCACCGGGGAGCTGTTTTTT
>-|TRBV27|-|TRBJ2-6
CASSWNSGANVLTF
TGTGCCAGCAGTTGGAACTCTGGGGCCAACGTCCTGACTTTC